These T cell receptor beta chains were read from a single sample in a study of glioma-infiltrating T cells after dendritic cell vaccination. TCRdb keeps only in-frame clones here, not all; method: immunoSEQ multiplex PCR. The sample carries about 65,000 clones, approximately 86% recorded once. The sequencing used blood, collected after dendritic cell vaccination. The source of these receptors is a human donor with glioblastoma. Both conserved end residues are part of each CDR3. Fields, in order: clone size, D gene, V gene, J gene, CDR3 DNA, CDR3 protein. D genes are given only for firm matches. For some rows the clone size is stated as once, few or many, or as a class when expanded; others skip it.

size: -; D: TRBD1; V: TRBV5-1; J: TRBJ1-2; DNA: TGCGCCAGCAGCATGGGACAGGGAAACTATGGCTACACCTTC; CDR3: CASSMGQGNYGYTF
size: few; D: TRBD1; V: TRBV11-2; J: TRBJ1-1; DNA: TGTGCCAGCAGCAGGGACAGGAGAAGTAACACTGAAGCTTTCTTT; CDR3: CASSRDRRSNTEAFF
size: -; D: TRBD1; V: TRBV12-5; J: TRBJ2-2; DNA: TGTGCTAGTAGTTGGACAGGGATCACCGGGGAGCTGTTTTTT; CDR3: CASSWTGITGELFF
size: -; D: TRBD1; V: TRBV6-1; J: TRBJ1-3; DNA: TGTGCCAGCAGTGAACAGGGGGCCATAGGAAACACCATATATTTT; CDR3: CASSEQGAIGNTIYF
size: few; D: -; V: TRBV6-1; J: TRBJ1-2; DNA: TGTGCCAGCAGTGACGGCCTAGCTAACTATGGCTACACCTTC; CDR3: CASSDGLANYGYTF
size: -; D: -; V: TRBV11-2; J: TRBJ2-4; DNA: TGTGCCAGCAGCCGCTGGGAAGGAGGAGCCGCCAAAAACATTCAGTACTTC; CDR3: CASSRWEGGAAKNIQYF
size: -; D: -; V: TRBV12-5; J: TRBJ2-5; DNA: TGTGCTAGTGGTCAGGGGACGTTGGAGACCCAGTACTTC; CDR3: CASGQGTLETQYF
size: -; D: TRBD2; V: TRBV19; J: TRBJ2-1; DNA: TGTGCCAGTACCTCCCGGGGGGGGTTCCATGAGCAGTTCTTC; CDR3: CASTSRGGFHEQFF
size: -; D: -; V: TRBV19; J: TRBJ2-2; DNA: TGTGCCAGTAGTAGACTCAGGACGGGATACACCGGGGAGCTGTTTTTT; CDR3: CASSRLRTGYTGELFF
size: once; D: TRBD2; V: TRBV6-6; J: TRBJ2-7; DNA: TGTGCCAGCAGCCGGACTAGCGGGATCTACGAGCAGTACTTC; CDR3: CASSRTSGIYEQYF
size: -; D: -; V: TRBV27; J: TRBJ1-5; DNA: TGTGCCAGCAGCCCTAATAGCAATCAGCCCCAGCATTTT; CDR3: CASSPNSNQPQHF
size: -; D: -; V: TRBV28; J: TRBJ2-7; DNA: TGTGCCAGCAGTCCCCCGACGGAGTTC; CDR3: CASSPPTEF
size: -; D: TRBD1; V: TRBV6-5; J: TRBJ2-7; DNA: TGTGCCGCCAGTAGGGGGCCAAACTACGAGCAGTACTTC; CDR3: CAASRGPNYEQYF
size: once; D: -; V: TRBV29-1; J: TRBJ1-4; DNA: TGCAGCGCTCAAATCGGGGGATTAAGGAATGAAAAACTGTTTTTT; CDR3: CSAQIGGLRNEKLFF
size: -; D: TRBD2; V: TRBV13; J: TRBJ2-2; DNA: TGTGCCAGCAGCTATGCTAGCGGGAGGATCGCCGGGGAGCTGTTTTTT; CDR3: CASSYASGRIAGELFF
size: -; D: TRBD2; V: TRBV20-1; J: TRBJ2-7; DNA: TGCAGTGCTCGCGGGGGGTACGAGCAGTACTTC; CDR3: CSARGGYEQYF
size: -; D: -; V: TRBV6-1; J: TRBJ2-7; DNA: TGTGCCAGCAGTGAATACAAGCTGGAGGAGTACTTC; CDR3: CASSEYKLEEYF
size: -; D: -; V: TRBV4-3; J: TRBJ2-3; DNA: TGCGCCAGCAGCCAAGATCCAAGGGGGGGTACCACAGATACGCAGTATTTT; CDR3: CASSQDPRGGTTDTQYF
size: -; D: -; V: TRBV29-1; J: TRBJ1-1; DNA: TGCAGCGTTGAGAGACAGTGGAACACTGAAGCTTTCTTT; CDR3: CSVERQWNTEAFF
size: once; D: TRBD2; V: TRBV7-7; J: TRBJ2-7; DNA: TGTGCTAGCAGCTTGTCATCCCGGGACTATCACGAGCAGTACTTC; CDR3: CASSLSSRDYHEQYF
size: -; D: TRBD2; V: TRBV5-6; J: TRBJ2-7; DNA: TGTGCCAGCAGCTTGGGTTTGACTAGCTTCTACTCCTACGAGCAGTACTTC; CDR3: CASSLGLTSFYSYEQYF
size: -; D: -; V: TRBV7-9; J: TRBJ1-2; DNA: TGTGCCAGCTCAATTAACTATGGCTACACCTTC; CDR3: CASSINYGYTF
size: -; D: -; V: TRBV5-8; J: TRBJ2-5; DNA: TGTGCCAGCAGCTTGGTTGAGCGGACTGGGGAGACCCAGTACTTC; CDR3: CASSLVERTGETQYF
size: -; D: -; V: TRBV25-1; J: TRBJ1-4; DNA: TGTGCCAGCAGTGAAGGGGGGAAGTCAACTAATGAAAAACTGTTTTTT; CDR3: CASSEGGKSTNEKLFF
size: -; D: -; V: TRBV29-1; J: TRBJ2-7; DNA: TGCAGCGTTCAGGGGCAGTCCTACGAGCAGTACTTC; CDR3: CSVQGQSYEQYF
size: few; D: -; V: TRBV5-1; J: TRBJ2-1; DNA: TGCGCCAGCAGCTTGCTACAGGCCTCCTACAATGAGCAGTTCTTC; CDR3: CASSLLQASYNEQFF
size: -; D: -; V: TRBV6-6; J: TRBJ2-3; DNA: TGTGCCAGCACCGAGTTCCAGGGTAGCACAGATACGCAGTATTTT; CDR3: CASTEFQGSTDTQYF
size: once; D: -; V: TRBV6-1; J: TRBJ2-5; DNA: TGTGCCAGCAGTGAACCGACAGACCAAGAGACCCAGTACTTC; CDR3: CASSEPTDQETQYF
size: -; D: -; V: TRBV6-6; J: TRBJ2-1; DNA: TGTGCCAGCAGTCCCCGTAGGGGAACCTACAATGAGCAGTTCTTC; CDR3: CASSPRRGTYNEQFF
size: -; D: TRBD1; V: TRBV13; J: TRBJ1-2; DNA: TGTGCCAGCAGCAGGGGAACAGGGGCGAGCGGCTACACCTTC; CDR3: CASSRGTGASGYTF
size: -; D: -; V: TRBV7-2; J: TRBJ2-5; DNA: TGTGCCAGCAGCTCTACTGGGACTCCCGAGACCCAGTACTTC; CDR3: CASSSTGTPETQYF
size: -; D: -; V: TRBV5-4; J: TRBJ2-7; DNA: TGTGCCAGCAGCTTGGCCGACGGGAACTACGAGCAGTACTTC; CDR3: CASSLADGNYEQYF
size: -; D: TRBD1; V: TRBV2; J: TRBJ1-4; DNA: TGTGCCAGCAGACAGGACAGGGGGTGGTTTAATGGTGGTGAAAAACTGTTTTTT; CDR3: CASRQDRGWFNGGEKLFF
size: -; D: TRBD1; V: TRBV10-1; J: TRBJ1-5; DNA: TGCGCCAGCTCCCAGGGGGGTCAGCCCCAGCATTTT; CDR3: CASSQGGQPQHF
size: -; D: TRBD2; V: TRBV10-1; J: TRBJ2-3; DNA: TGCGCCAGCAGTGATAGCGGGGGTCTGACAGATACGCAGTATTTT; CDR3: CASSDSGGLTDTQYF
size: -; D: -; V: TRBV4-2; J: TRBJ2-7; DNA: TGTGCCAGCAGCCAAGCCCGGACAGACTCCTACGAGCAGTACTTC; CDR3: CASSQARTDSYEQYF
size: -; D: -; V: TRBV18; J: TRBJ1-2; DNA: TGTGCCAGCTCAGGCCAGGGGAACTATGGCTACACCTTC; CDR3: CASSGQGNYGYTF
size: -; D: TRBD1; V: TRBV19; J: TRBJ1-2; DNA: TGTGCCAGTAGTAAGGACAGGGGGCTTGGTGGCTACACCTTC; CDR3: CASSKDRGLGGYTF
size: -; D: TRBD2; V: TRBV19; J: TRBJ2-2; DNA: TGTGCCAGTAGTGGGCTAGCGGGAGGGCCCACCGGGGAGCTGTTTTTT; CDR3: CASSGLAGGPTGELFF
size: -; D: TRBD1; V: TRBV19; J: TRBJ2-5; DNA: TGTGCCAGTAGTCTTGGACAGGGAGAAGAGACCCAGTACTTC; CDR3: CASSLGQGEETQYF
size: -; D: TRBD2; V: TRBV7-2; J: TRBJ2-7; DNA: TGTGCCAGCAGCTTGGGACTAGCGGGAGCCAACTACGAGCAGTACTTC; CDR3: CASSLGLAGANYEQYF
size: -; D: TRBD2; V: TRBV19; J: TRBJ2-5; DNA: TGTGCCAGTAGTATAGGCGGGGGATGGCAAGAGACCCAGTACTTC; CDR3: CASSIGGGWQETQYF
size: once; D: TRBD2; V: TRBV5-1; J: TRBJ2-2; DNA: TGCGCCAGCAGCTTGCAGGTAGCGGGGGCCTCCACCGGGGAGCTGTTTTTT; CDR3: CASSLQVAGASTGELFF
size: -; D: TRBD1; V: TRBV11-2; J: TRBJ1-4; DNA: TGTGCCAGCAGCGAAAACAGGGGCACTAATGAAAAACTGTTTTTT; CDR3: CASSENRGTNEKLFF
size: -; D: -; V: TRBV7-8; J: TRBJ2-7; DNA: TGTGCCAGCAGCTTAGTTGTGACTGCTTCCTACGAGCAGTACTTC; CDR3: CASSLVVTASYEQYF
size: -; D: TRBD2; V: TRBV5-4; J: TRBJ2-5; DNA: TGTGCCAGCAGCTTGTACGGGGGGGCTTTAGAGACCCAGTACTTC; CDR3: CASSLYGGALETQYF
size: -; D: -; V: TRBV7-9; J: TRBJ1-2; DNA: TGTGCCAGCAGCTTGGCAGGGAAGAACTATGGCTACACCTTC; CDR3: CASSLAGKNYGYTF
size: -; D: TRBD2; V: TRBV5-4; J: TRBJ2-1; DNA: TGTGCCAGCAGCTCTCTCCTAGCGGGGGGGTCAAATGAGCAGTTCTTC; CDR3: CASSSLLAGGSNEQFF
size: -; D: TRBD1; V: TRBV30; J: TRBJ1-3; DNA: TGTGCCTGGAACCGGGACAGAGGAAACACCATATATTTT; CDR3: CAWNRDRGNTIYF
size: -; D: -; V: TRBV4-2; J: TRBJ2-7; DNA: TGTGCCAGCAGCCCCCGGACTAGTGGGGGCGACGAGCAGTACTTC; CDR3: CASSPRTSGGDEQYF
size: once; D: -; V: TRBV6-6; J: TRBJ2-7; DNA: TGTGCCAGCAGTTATCTGGAAGGGGTCCACGAGCAGTACTTC; CDR3: CASSYLEGVHEQYF
size: -; D: -; V: TRBV29-1; J: TRBJ1-2; DNA: TGCAGCTCTCTGCAGGGGTTTCATGGCTACACCTTC; CDR3: CSSLQGFHGYTF
size: -; D: TRBD1; V: TRBV19; J: TRBJ1-2; DNA: TGTGCCAGTAGCCGGGGACAGTCGCTTTATGGCTACACCTTC; CDR3: CASSRGQSLYGYTF